The 17 T cell receptor beta chains in this list originate from one sample, sequenced in a study of cytomegalovirus exposure and HLA in healthy donors. PCR was performed using 60 Vbeta and 13 Jbeta primers. Generated by immunoSEQ multiplex PCR, the TCRdb table keeps only in-frame clones and is missing some. Of about 93,000 clones in the sample, approximately 80% were seen once. The specimen was PBMCs. The receptors here all came from a woman between 40 and 55 years old in good health and CMV-seronegative.

The V and J genes are TRBV18 and TRBJ2-7; tentatively, D is TRBD1 (5 bases). Germline CDR1 reads KGHSH; CDR2 reads LQKENI. There are 14 residues in the CDR3. With 6 bases removed from V and 3 bases from J, the gap between germline ends came to 15 bases. CDR3 in amino acids: CASSQGPPLYEQYF. The CDR3 nucleotides read TGTGCCAGCTCCCAGGGTCCCCCTCTCTACGAGCAGTACTTC. Looking up the rest from reference TRBV18 and TRBJ2-7 gives the full variable domain: NAGVMQNPRHLVRRRGQEARLRCSPMKGHSHVYWYRQLPEEGLKFMVYLQKENIIDESGMPKERFSAEFPKEGPSILRIQQVVRGDSAAYFCASSQGPPLYEQYFGPGTRLTVT.

V and J are TRBV10-1 and TRBJ2-5; unclear D gene. This CDR3 region has 12 residues. V was trimmed by 6 bases and J by 5 bases, leaving 10 bases between them. Germline loops: CDR1 WNHNN, CDR2 SYGVQD (reference sequence). CDR3 loop: CASSSVGETQYF. DNA for the CDR3: TGCGCCAGCAGCAGTGTCGGGGAGACCCAGTACTTC.

V usage is TRBV4-2 and J usage is TRBJ2-4, with TRBD1 matching 7 bases. Germline loops: CDR1 LGHNA, CDR2 YNFKEQ. With 6 bases clipped from V and 4 bases from J, the junction kept 9 bases outside the gene matches. The CDR3 is made up of 15 amino acids. CDR3 coding DNA: TGTGCCAGCAGTCCAATCGGACAGGAAAAAAACATTCAGTACTTC. This gives the protein CASSPIGQEKNIQYF.

In this sample, this clone turned up a few times. This chain links TRBV6-6 with TRBJ1-1, with D tentatively TRBD1 (5 bases). Trimming took 6 bases from V and 1 from J, leaving 9 bases between them. The CDR3 sequence is 13 residues long. In germline, CDR1 is MNHNY, CDR2 SVGAGI (reference sequence). CDR3 DNA sequence: TGTGCCAGCAGCTCTGGACAGAACACTGAAGCTTTCTTT. This codes for CASSSGQNTEAFF.

The chain has TRBV6-1 and TRBJ1-1, with D maybe TRBD1 (5 bases). Looked up from germline, CDR1 is MNHNS and CDR2 is SASEGT. CDR3 length: 12 amino acids. V was cut by 11 bases and J by 3 bases, with 13 bases left in between. The CDR3 DNA is TGTGCCGCTCAGGGTGTCGACACTGAAGCTTTCTTT. Translated: CAAQGVDTEAFF.

The J gene is TRBJ2-7, the V gene TRBV11-2, with 9 positions matching TRBD1. CDR3 length equals 15 residues. J gave up 2 bases and V 3 bases, and 5 bases lay outside the gene matches. In germline, CDR1 is SGHAT, CDR2 FQNNGV. CDR3: CASSFRDRDTYEQYF. The DNA of the CDR3 is TGTGCCAGCAGCTTTCGGGACAGGGACACCTACGAGCAGTACTTC.

The chain carries TRBV6-5 and TRBJ1-3, with 8 positions matching TRBD1. The CDR3 sequence is 14 residues long. CDR1 is MNHEY and CDR2 is SVGAGI in the germline V gene. Germline trimming cut 9 bases from V and 4 bases from J; bases unmatched to any gene: 8. The CDR3 DNA sequence: TGTGCCAGTTCGACAGGGGCTTCGGGAAACACCATATATTTT. Amino acid sequence: CASSTGASGNTIYF.

The rearrangement joins TRBV10-3 to TRBJ2-1; 10 nucleotides agree with TRBD2. The CDR3 sequence is 15 residues long. CDR1 is ENHRY and CDR2 is SYGVKD in the germline V gene. J was trimmed by 4 bases and V by 2 bases; bases with no gene match: 2. CDR3 region: CAISERTSGYNEQFF. The CDR3 DNA follows: TGTGCCATCAGTGAGAGGACTAGCGGATACAATGAGCAGTTCTTC.

The chain joins TRBV29-1 to TRBJ2-2; 7 bases map to TRBD2. J gave up 6 bases and V 6 bases, and 25 bases lay outside the gene matches. The CDR3 consists of 19 residues. Per germline, CDR1 SQVTM and CDR2 ANQGSEA. The CDR3 DNA reads TGCAGCGTCGCCTCCTGGGCGGGAGATAATCCGACGGCGGCCGGGGAGCTGTTTTTT. Its translation is CSVASWAGDNPTAAGELFF.

J is TRBJ2-5 and V is TRBV4-1, with 7 bases that match TRBD1. V lost 5 bases to trimming and J lost 1 base; unmatched junction nucleotides: 4. This CDR3 is 14 amino acids long. Per germline, CDR1 MGHRA and CDR2 YSYEKL. The CDR3 DNA follows: TGCGCCAGCAGCAAGACAGGGAGCCAAGAGACCCAGTACTTC. Residues: CASSKTGSQETQYF.

Points on this clone: The same CDR3 can be traced to other DNA sequences in this sample. The chain carries TRBV7-2 and TRBJ2-4; 7 bases line up with TRBD1. The CDR3 spans 14 residues. Germline V gene sequence: CDR1 SGHTA, CDR2 FQGNSA. Germline trimming cut 3 bases from V and 3 bases from J; bases unmatched to any gene: 2. Here the CDR3 reads CASSFQGDKNIQYF. CDR3 DNA: TGTGCCAGCAGCTTTCAGGGGGACAAAAACATTCAGTACTTC.

This chain links TRBV6-1 with TRBJ2-7; 8 positions match TRBD1. Germline V gene lookup returns CDR1 MNHNS and CDR2 SASEGT. With 6 bases clipped from V and 3 bases from J, the junction kept 10 bases outside the gene matches. The length of the CDR3 is 15 residues. CDR3 residues: CASRALDREDYEQYF. CDR3 DNA: TGTGCCAGCAGGGCCCTGGACAGGGAAGACTACGAGCAGTACTTC.

The rearrangement uses TRBV28 and TRBJ1-1; tentative D call: TRBD1 (5 bases). Per germline, CDR1 MDHEN and CDR2 SYDVKM. CDR3 length equals 14 residues. V dropped 4 bases and J dropped 5 bases, with 14 bases sitting between them. CDR3 residues: CASSSTGWDTEAFF. The CDR3 DNA follows: TGTGCCAGCAGTTCTACAGGTTGGGATACTGAAGCTTTCTTT.

The J gene is TRBJ2-7, the V gene TRBV27; 7 nucleotides line up with TRBD1. The CDR3 contains 14 residues. CDR1 and CDR2 from the germline V gene are MNHEY and SMNVEV (reference sequence). Trimming took 2 bases from V and 4 from J; bases not matched to a gene: 5. This chain's CDR3 is CASSLKGASYEQYF. CDR3 nucleotides: TGTGCCAGCAGTTTAAAGGGGGCGAGTTACGAGCAGTACTTC.

The rearrangement uses TRBV19 and TRBJ1-4; D is uncertain. With 3 bases removed from V and 4 bases from J, the gap between germline ends came to 9 bases. The CDR3 is 14 amino acids. CDR1 LNHDA and CDR2 SQIVND come from the germline V gene (reference sequence). CDR3 coding DNA: TGTGCCAGTAGTATGCCCGGTTTTAATGAAAAACTGTTTTTT. The encoded protein is CASSMPGFNEKLFF.

This clone was seen a single time. The gene calls are TRBV27 and TRBJ2-7; D perhaps matches TRBD2 (7 bases). V lost 1 base, J lost 4 bases, and 11 bases lay in between. The CDR3 spans 14 residues. Germline-derived CDR1 and CDR2 are MNHEY and SMNVEV (reference sequence). As DNA, the CDR3 is TGTGCCAGCAGTTTATTCGCGGGGGCTTACGAGCAGTACTTC. Amino acid sequence: CASSLFAGAYEQYF.

The V gene is TRBV5-5, the J gene TRBJ1-4, with a weak D call TRBD1 (6 bases). This CDR3 is built from 14 residues. The germline CDR1 and CDR2 sequences are SGHKS and YYEKEE (reference sequence). Trimming took off 4 bases at V and 8 bases at J, with 15 bases between the two ends. The CDR3 DNA follows: TGTGCCAGCAGCCAGCTAGGGGGTCGGGAAAAACTGTTTTTT. It translates to CASSQLGGREKLFF.